This is a list of T cell receptor beta chains from one sample in a study of OX40 agonist ivuxolimab in advanced cancers. Produced via immunoSEQ multiplex PCR; TCRdb's table is partial and in-frame only. The table shows under 85,000 clones, with around 87% occurring only once. The starting material was CD4+ or CD8+ T cells sorted from blood, obtained in a trial of the OX40 agonist ivuxolimab. These receptors all come from an adult with an advanced solid tumor such as melanoma, head and neck, liver or kidney cancer. Both conserved end residues are part of each CDR3. The D gene is left open where the match is weak. The size of a clone is reported for some rows only, either as once, few or many, or as a class for expanded clones.

j_call,d_call,v_call,clone_size,cdr3_aa,cdr3_nt
TRBJ2-3,TRBD1,TRBV7-2,few,CASSPGGQGTDTQYF,TGTGCCAGCAGCCCAGGGGGACAGGGCACAGATACGCAGTATTTT
TRBJ1-1,TRBD1,TRBV6-1,NA,CASSGSTGSGAFF,TGTGCCAGCAGTGGGTCGACAGGGTCGGGAGCTTTCTTT
TRBJ2-7,TRBD2,TRBV6-5,NA,CASSPGLASYEQYF,TGTGCCAGCAGCCCGGGACTAGCCTCCTACGAGCAGTACTTC
TRBJ2-5,TRBD2,TRBV5-1,NA,CASSLTGGSGRQTQYF,TGCGCCAGCAGCTTGACGGGGGGTTCCGGGAGGCAGACCCAGTACTTC
TRBJ2-7,TRBD1,TRBV10-3,NA,CASSSGTGRRSYEQYF,TGTGCCAGCAGTTCCGGGACAGGCCGAAGATCCTACGAGCAGTACTTC
TRBJ2-2,TRBD1,TRBV13,NA,CASRETGERRTGELFF,TGTGCCAGCAGGGAAACAGGGGAGAGAAGGACCGGGGAGCTGTTTTTT
TRBJ1-5,NA,TRBV9,NA,CASSVSFELQPQHF,TGTGCCAGCAGCGTATCATTTGAGCTTCAGCCCCAGCATTTT
TRBJ2-1,NA,TRBV7-8,NA,CASSFRSSYNEQFF,TGTGCCAGCAGCTTTAGAAGCTCCTACAATGAGCAGTTCTTC
TRBJ2-7,TRBD1,TRBV7-7,NA,CASSLGQGAAYEQYF,TGTGCCAGCAGCTTGGGACAGGGGGCTGCCTACGAGCAGTACTTC
TRBJ2-5,NA,TRBV19,NA,CASSISGGGTQYF,TGTGCCAGTAGTATTAGCGGTGGGGGGACCCAGTACTTC
TRBJ1-1,TRBD1,TRBV11-2,NA,CASSFRGQGTGRNTEAFF,TGTGCCAGCAGCTTCCGGGGACAGGGAACGGGCAGGAACACTGAAGCTTTCTTT
TRBJ1-5,NA,TRBV2,NA,CASRGHGDQPQHF,TGTGCCAGCAGGGGACACGGGGATCAGCCCCAGCATTTT
TRBJ1-3,NA,TRBV7-8,NA,CASSLPILAGAKNTIYF,TGTGCCAGCAGCTTACCTATTCTGGCGGGGGCAAAAAACACCATATATTTT
TRBJ2-7,NA,TRBV5-1,NA,CASSRGAGGGYEQYF,TGCGCCAGCAGCCGAGGGGCAGGGGGAGGCTACGAGCAGTACTTC
TRBJ2-6,NA,TRBV19,NA,CASSIFEGTGANVLTF,TGTGCCAGTAGTATATTCGAGGGAACTGGGGCCAACGTCCTGACTTTC